This T cell receptor beta chain was observed in a study of blood T cells in healthy people across ages. Whole-study findings and limits: Across the age range, TCR beta diversity per million T cells fell in a roughly linear way. Compared with aged donors, long-lived donors showed fewer expanded clones, suggesting selection.

This clonotype was detected a few times. No antigen is known for it. A J-beta primer mix and a sample-barcoded 5' primer were used in a second PCR of roughly 7 to 12 cycles. The yield of each sample was at least 2.5 million CDR3-containing paired-end reads. One entry per CDR3 protein results from TCRdb running MiXCR on the 5' RACE reads. The data show over 1.5 million distinct CDR3 sequences, less than 50% seen once. V lost 7 bases, J lost 2 bases, and 9 bases stayed unmatched. CDR1 is SEHNR, CDR2 FQNEAQ, per germline (reference sequence). The CDR3 is 15 amino acids. The sample, around 9.9 milliliters of peripheral blood, was drawn from each donor.

Sequenced material: blood. This sequence joins TRBV7-9 and TRBJ2-3; TRBD2 agrees at 7 bases. This TCR was recovered from a woman aged 40 to 50 in good health. The CDR3: CASTKSGEATDTQYF. CDR3 nucleotides: TGTGCCAGCACCAAAAGCGGGGAGGCCACAGATACGCAGTATTTT. The complete variable domain, with remaining parts taken from reference TRBV7-9 and TRBJ2-3, reads DTGVSQNPRHKITKRGQNVTFRCDPISEHNRLYWYRQTLGQGPEFLTYFQNEAQLEKSRLLSDRFSAERPKGSFSTLEIQRTEQGDSAMYLCASTKSGEATDTQYFGPGTRLTVL.